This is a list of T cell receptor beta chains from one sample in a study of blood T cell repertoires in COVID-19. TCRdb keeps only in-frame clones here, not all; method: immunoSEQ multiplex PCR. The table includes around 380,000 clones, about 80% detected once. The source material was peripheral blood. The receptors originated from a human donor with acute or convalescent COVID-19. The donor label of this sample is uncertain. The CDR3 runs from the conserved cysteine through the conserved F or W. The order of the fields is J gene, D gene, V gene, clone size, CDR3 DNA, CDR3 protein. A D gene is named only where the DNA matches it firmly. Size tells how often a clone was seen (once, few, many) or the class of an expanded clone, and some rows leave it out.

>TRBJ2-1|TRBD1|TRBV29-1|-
TGCAGCGTTAGGGACAGGGGGTCATCCTACAATGAGCAGTTCTTC
CSVRDRGSSYNEQFF
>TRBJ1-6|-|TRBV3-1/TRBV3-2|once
TGTGCCAGCAGCCCCCATGGGGGGGGCTGGGAATCACCCCTCCACTTT
CASSPHGGGWESPLHF
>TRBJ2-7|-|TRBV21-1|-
TGTGCCAGCTGGGCCCCTAGGACAGATAACTACGAGCAGTACTTC
CASWAPRTDNYEQYF
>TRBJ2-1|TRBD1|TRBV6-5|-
TGTGCCAGCAGTTCCCGGGACAGACTTTTCTTC
CASSSRDRLFF
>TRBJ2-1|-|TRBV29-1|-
TGCAGCGTTGTTTTTCGTGATGAGCAGTTCTTC
CSVVFRDEQFF
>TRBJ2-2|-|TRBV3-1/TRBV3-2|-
TGTGCCAGCAGCCAAGTACTACAGGCAACCGGGGAGCTGTTTTTT
CASSQVLQATGELFF
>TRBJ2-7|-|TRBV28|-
TGTGCCAGCAGTTTGCGGGATACCATAGGCTACGAGCAGTACTTC
CASSLRDTIGYEQYF
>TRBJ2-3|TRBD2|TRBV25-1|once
TGTGCCAGCAAGGGGCTAGCGGGGGAAGATACGCAGTATTTT
CASKGLAGEDTQYF
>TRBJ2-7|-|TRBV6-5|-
TGTGCCAGCAGTTACAGGCGGGCCACCTACGAGCAGTACTTC
CASSYRRATYEQYF
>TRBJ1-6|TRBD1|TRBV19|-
TGTGCCAGTAGTACACAAAGAGGACAGGGGGTAAATTCACCCCTCCACTTT
CASSTQRGQGVNSPLHF
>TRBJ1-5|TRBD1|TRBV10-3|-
TGTGCCATCAGTACTGGACAGGGATGGAATCAGCCCCAGCATTTT
CAISTGQGWNQPQHF
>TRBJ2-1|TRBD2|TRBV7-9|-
TGTGCCAGCAGCTTAAAGGGGACTAGGGATTACAATGAGCAGTTCTTC
CASSLKGTRDYNEQFF
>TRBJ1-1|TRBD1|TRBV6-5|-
TGTGCCAGCAGTTGGACAGGGGGCACTGAAGCTTTCTTT
CASSWTGGTEAFF
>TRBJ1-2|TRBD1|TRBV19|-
TGTGCCAGTAGTATAGAGAGACAGGGTTACTATGGCTACACCTTC
CASSIERQGYYGYTF
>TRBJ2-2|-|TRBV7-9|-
TGTGCCAGCAGCCGATTACAGGGTTTTACCGGGGAGCTGTTTTTT
CASSRLQGFTGELFF
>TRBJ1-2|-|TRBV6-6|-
TGTGCCAGCAGTCGATCGTCATTGAGTGGCTACACCTTC
CASSRSSLSGYTF
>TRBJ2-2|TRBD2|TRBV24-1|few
TGTGCCACCAGTGCGTCCCCCGGGACTAGCGGGTTTAACACCGGGGAGCTGTTTTTT
CATSASPGTSGFNTGELFF
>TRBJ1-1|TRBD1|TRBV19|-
TGTGCCAGTGGCCCAACCGGGACAGGGAACACTGAAGCTTTCTTT
CASGPTGTGNTEAFF
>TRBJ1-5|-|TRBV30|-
TGTGCCTGGGACAGGCTGGACCAGCCCCAGCATTTT
CAWDRLDQPQHF
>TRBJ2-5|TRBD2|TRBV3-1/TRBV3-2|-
TGTGCCAGCAGCTTCCGACTAGCGGGAGGTCGGGAGACCCAGTACTTC
CASSFRLAGGRETQYF
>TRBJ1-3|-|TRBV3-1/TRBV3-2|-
TGTGCCAGCAGCCAAGACAGAAGCTCTGGAAACACCATATATTTT
CASSQDRSSGNTIYF
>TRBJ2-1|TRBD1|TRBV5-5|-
TGTGCCAGCAGCAGAGGACAGGGCCCATACAATGAGCAGTTCTTC
CASSRGQGPYNEQFF
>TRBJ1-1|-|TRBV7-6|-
TGTGCCAGCAGCTTAGCCCGAACAGACAACACTGAAGCTTTCTTT
CASSLARTDNTEAFF
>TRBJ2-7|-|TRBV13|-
TGTGCCAGCAGCTTAGGCGTGGCAAAAGGAGCCGAGCAGTACTTC
CASSLGVAKGAEQYF
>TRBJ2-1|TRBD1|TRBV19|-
TGTGCCAGTAGTGTCCGGGACAGCATCAATGAGCAGTTCTTC
CASSVRDSINEQFF
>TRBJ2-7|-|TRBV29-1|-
TGCAGCGCCCAGATAGGGGTCTACGAGCAGTACTTC
CSAQIGVYEQYF
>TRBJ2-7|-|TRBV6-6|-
TGTGCCAGCAGTTATAAAGCAGGAAGTTCCTACGAGCAGTACTTC
CASSYKAGSSYEQYF
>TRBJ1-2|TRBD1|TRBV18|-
TGTGCCAGCTCGCGGACAGGGAAAGATGGCTACACCTTC
CASSRTGKDGYTF
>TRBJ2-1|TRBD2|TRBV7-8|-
TGTGCCAGCAGATCACCGGGACTAGCGGGAGGTAGAGGAGTCCTAGGCAATGAGCAGTTCTTC
CASRSPGLAGGRGVLGNEQFF
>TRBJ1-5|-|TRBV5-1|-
TGCGCCAGCAGCCGGAGACAGATTAGCAATCAGCCCCAGCATTTT
CASSRRQISNQPQHF